The rows below give T cell receptor beta chains drawn from one sample of a study of T cells in localized non-small cell lung cancer. Profiled with immunoSEQ multiplex PCR; TCRdb holds only in-frame clones, not every one. Of some 90,000 clones listed, roughly 89% are singletons. The sample here was peripheral blood, taken before any cancer treatment. The origin of the receptors is a man aged 35 to 70 with stage I squamous cell lung carcinoma. CDR3s include the opening cysteine and the closing phenylalanine or tryptophan. D genes are given only for firm matches. Size is stated for part of the rows, as once, few or many counts, or as a class when the clone is expanded.

>NA|TRBV5-1|TRBD1|TRBJ2-3
CASSLLQGPRTQYF
TGCGCCAGCAGCTTGTTACAGGGGCCTCGTACGCAGTATTTT
>NA|TRBV5-6|NA|TRBJ1-6
CASSLGGSYSPLHF
TGTGCCAGCAGCTTGGGGGGAAGTTATTCACCCCTCCACTTT
>NA|TRBV19|NA|TRBJ2-5
CASSIKIAQYQETQYF
TGTGCCAGTAGTATCAAAATAGCGCAGTACCAAGAGACCCAGTACTTC
>NA|TRBV2|NA|TRBJ2-1
CASSPLGGLFANEQFF
TGTGCCAGCAGTCCTCTTGGGGGCCTTTTTGCAAATGAGCAGTTCTTC
>NA|TRBV27|NA|TRBJ2-7
CASRRAYEQYF
TGTGCCAGCCGGAGGGCTTACGAGCAGTACTTC
>NA|TRBV28|NA|TRBJ1-5
CASTMRGGVGNQPQHF
TGTGCCAGCACCATGCGAGGGGGGGTGGGAAATCAGCCCCAGCATTTT
>NA|TRBV19|TRBD1|TRBJ1-2
CASKDRVSNYGYTF
TGTGCCAGTAAGGACAGGGTGTCAAACTATGGCTACACCTTC
>NA|TRBV6-5|TRBD1|TRBJ1-1
CASRGPGQGAEAFF
TGTGCCAGCAGAGGTCCGGGACAGGGGGCTGAAGCTTTCTTT
>NA|TRBV5-1|NA|TRBJ2-5
CASSRSSGSQETQYF
TGCGCCAGCAGCCGCTCAAGCGGGTCCCAAGAGACCCAGTACTTC
>NA|TRBV12-2|NA|TRBJ1-6
CASRFGLTREINSPLHF
TGTGCAAGTCGCTTCGGTTTAACCAGGGAGATTAATTCACCCCTCCACTTT
>NA|TRBV9|NA|TRBJ1-1
CASSVGTAGEAFF
TGTGCCAGCAGCGTTGGCACCGCCGGTGAAGCTTTCTTT
>once|TRBV29-1|TRBD1|TRBJ1-5
CSVGQGDGQPQHF
TGCAGCGTGGGACAGGGGGACGGTCAGCCCCAGCATTTT
>NA|TRBV9|TRBD2|TRBJ2-5
CASSAGGRGPPQETQYF
TGTGCCAGCAGCGCTGGAGGGAGGGGACCACCACAAGAGACCCAGTACTTC
>NA|TRBV6-6|TRBD1|TRBJ1-2
CASSYRGQGEGYTF
TGTGCCAGCAGTTACCGGGGACAGGGAGAGGGCTACACCTTC
>NA|TRBV15|NA|TRBJ2-7
CATSRGSHHEQYF
TGTGCCACCAGCAGAGGGAGCCACCACGAGCAGTACTTC
>NA|TRBV5-1|TRBD2|TRBJ2-7
CASSSGQGAPGGEQYF
TGCGCCAGCAGCTCAGGGCAGGGTGCCCCGGGGGGCGAGCAGTACTTC
>NA|TRBV6-1|NA|TRBJ2-3
CASSGRGGDTDTQYF
TGTGCCAGCAGCGGTCGGGGCGGCGACACAGATACGCAGTATTTT
>NA|TRBV28|NA|TRBJ1-2
CASRREAIGYTF
TGTGCCAGCCGGAGGGAGGCGATAGGCTACACCTTC
>once|TRBV7-9|NA|TRBJ2-1
CASSPRGRGPGNEQFF
TGTGCCAGCAGCCCTCGGGGGCGGGGGCCCGGGAATGAGCAGTTCTTC
>once|TRBV4-2|TRBD1|TRBJ1-4
CASSQEWGQTNEKLFF
TGTGCCAGCAGCCAAGAGTGGGGACAGACTAATGAAAAACTGTTTTTT
>NA|TRBV28|TRBD1|TRBJ1-5
CASSRTGGKGPQHF
TGTGCCAGCAGTAGGACAGGGGGAAAAGGGCCCCAGCATTTT
>NA|TRBV2|NA|TRBJ2-7
CASREGGSYEQYF
TGTGCCAGCAGAGAAGGGGGTTCCTACGAGCAGTACTTC
>NA|TRBV13|NA|TRBJ2-5
CASSYRVGETQYF
TGTGCCAGCAGCTACAGGGTAGGGGAGACCCAGTACTTC
>many|TRBV10-3|NA|TRBJ2-3
CAISGRRPDTQYF
TGTGCCATCAGTGGGCGGAGACCAGATACGCAGTATTTT
>NA|TRBV5-6|TRBD1|TRBJ2-7
CASSLGFGTGVEQYF
TGTGCCAGCAGCCTGGGTTTTGGGACAGGGGTCGAGCAGTACTTC
>NA|TRBV7-2|TRBD1|TRBJ1-2
CASSLGRTGNYGYTF
TGTGCCAGCAGCTTAGGCAGGACAGGGAATTATGGCTACACCTTC
>NA|TRBV6-6|NA|TRBJ2-1
CASERGGIYNEQFF
TGTGCCAGCGAGAGAGGGGGGATTTACAATGAGCAGTTCTTC
>NA|TRBV19|NA|TRBJ1-3
CASSIRTVSGNTIYF
TGTGCCAGTAGTATTCGGACGGTCTCTGGAAACACCATATATTTT
>NA|TRBV10-3|NA|TRBJ2-7
CAISPSPAGYEQYF
TGTGCCATCAGTCCCTCCCCAGCTGGGTACGAGCAGTACTTC